The present TCR beta chain was sequenced within a study of blood T cell repertoires in COVID-19. Study overall: Sources were T cells, B-cell-depleted T cells, or PBMCs; the material itself was cDNA or gDNA.

V was clipped by 4 bases and J by 3 bases; unmatched bases: 13. Germline CDR1 is KGHDR and CDR2 is SFDVKD. The CDR3 contains 17 residues. Per the authors' pipeline: Using reference gene primer amplification, nucleated cell counts were estimated. The method was immunoSEQ multiplex PCR; TCRdb's version includes in-frame clones alone and lacks a portion of them. From that table come the V and J calls and clone size; the DNA was used to work out D and trimming. Here the sample spans a few hundred thousand clones, around 84% being singletons. V usage is TRBV24-1 and J usage is TRBJ1-2, with 7 bases lining up with TRBD1. The receptor was derived from a woman of 80 years or more with active or convalescent COVID-19. The sample comprised peripheral blood. CDR3 sequence reads: CATSDRDRSPAHYGYTF. CDR3 DNA sequence: TGTGCCACCAGTGACCGGGACAGATCGCCCGCGCACTATGGCTACACCTTC.